This T cell receptor beta chain stems from a study of blood T cell repertoires in COVID-19. The overall study: Acute-phase and convalescent COVID-19 samples originated in the United States, Italy and Spain. In each case, the material was cDNA or gDNA derived from T cells, B-cell-depleted T cells, or PBMCs.

Seattle participants joined during active infection and were tracked over time. Study processing details: Reference gene primer amplification yielded estimated nucleated cell counts. Clones were read by immunoSEQ multiplex PCR, and TCRdb kept only the in-frame ones, dropping some. V, J and clone size reflect that table, while D and trimming were determined from the DNA. This sample yields 150,000 to 170,000 clones, of which around 83% are seen a single time; roughly 8% belongs to the top ten. This CDR3 spans 13 amino acids. The germline CDR1 and CDR2 sequences are SGHDN and FVKESK. J gave up 10 bases and V 3 bases, and 3 bases lay outside the gene matches.

The chain employs TRBV14 and TRBJ1-6, with TRBD1 identical over 7 bases. The receptor's source is an older woman with COVID-19, enrolled during active disease. The sequenced sample was peripheral blood. The CDR3 bases are TGTGCCAGCAGCCAGCTACAGGGGTCACCCCTCCACTTT. This encodes CASSQLQGSPLHF. The complete variable domain, with remaining parts taken from reference TRBV14 and TRBJ1-6, reads EAGVTQFPSHSVIEKGQTVTLRCDPISGHDNLYWYRRVMGKEIKFLLHFVKESKQDESGMPNNRFLAERTGGTYSTLKVQPAELEDSGVYFCASSQLQGSPLHFGNGTRLTVT.